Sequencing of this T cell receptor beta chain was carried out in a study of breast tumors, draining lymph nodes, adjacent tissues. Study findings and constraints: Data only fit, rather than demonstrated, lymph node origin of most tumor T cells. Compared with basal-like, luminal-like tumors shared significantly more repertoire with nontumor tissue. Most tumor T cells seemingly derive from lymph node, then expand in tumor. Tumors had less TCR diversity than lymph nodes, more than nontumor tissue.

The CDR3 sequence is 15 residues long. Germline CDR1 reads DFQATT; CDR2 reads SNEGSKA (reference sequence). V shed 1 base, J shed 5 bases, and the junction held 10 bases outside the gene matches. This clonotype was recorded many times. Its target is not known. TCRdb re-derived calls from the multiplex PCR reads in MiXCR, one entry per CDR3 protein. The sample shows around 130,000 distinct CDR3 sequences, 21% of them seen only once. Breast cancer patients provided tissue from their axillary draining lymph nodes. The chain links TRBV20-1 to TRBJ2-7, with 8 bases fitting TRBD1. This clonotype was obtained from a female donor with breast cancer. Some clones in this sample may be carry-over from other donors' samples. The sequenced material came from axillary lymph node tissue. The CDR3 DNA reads TGCAGTGCTAGAGGGGTCCAGGGGGCGGGCGACGAGCAGTACTTC. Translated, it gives CSARGVQGAGDEQYF.